This TCR beta chain is drawn from a study of shared clonotypes between healthy human individuals. Study information: Every donor yielded three CD4 naive, three CD4 memory, two CD8 naive and one CD8 memory plate.

Comments on this clone: Its antigen is not known.

This CDR3 region has 15 residues. With V trimmed by 5 bases and J by 0 bases, 0 bases remained unmatched. From germline, CDR1 is SGHNT and CDR2 YENEEA. The method was immunoSEQ multiplex PCR; TCRdb's version includes in-frame clones alone and lacks a portion of them. The table includes approximately 2.5 million clones, approximately 94% detected once. Overall study findings and caveats: The study generally estimated greater richness for naive than memory subsets. Relative to clonotypes present in all four donors, those not shared had lower generation probabilities. Since donors were few, the genetic and exposure-history diversity represented was limited.

The specimen was naive CD4+ T cells sorted from blood. Subset defined: CD45RA+ positively selected. This receptor was identified in a man between 18 and 35 years old in good health. V is TRBV11-3 and J is TRBJ2-6; 8 positions agree with TRBD1. Written as DNA, the CDR3 is TGTGCCAGCAGCGGACAGGGCTCTGGGGCCAACGTCCTGACTTTC. Its protein is CASSGQGSGANVLTF.